Each of the 18 T cell receptor beta chains below was sequenced from the same sample in a study of control samples from healthy donors and cancer patients. The table came from immunoSEQ multiplex PCR; TCRdb's copy has only in-frame clones and leaves some out. This sample has about 190,000 clones; 91% occur once, and the top ten carry less than 2%. The specimen was blood. The receptors come from a man under 40 in good health.

The chain has TRBV11-2 and TRBJ2-4; weak D call: TRBD2 (5 bases). V lost 6 bases and J lost 6, with 15 bases in between. The CDR3 is 14 residues long. Germline values: CDR1 SGHAT, CDR2 FQNNGV. The DNA for the CDR3 is TGTGCCAGCAGGTCCGGGGTCCCGCCAAACATTCAGTACTTC. This translates into CASRSGVPPNIQYF.

The rearrangement uses TRBV15 and TRBJ1-2, with 7 bases that match TRBD1. Germline loops: CDR1 LNHNV, CDR2 YYDKDF (reference sequence). The ends lost 4 bases at V and 7 bases at J; junction bases unmatched: 6. The CDR3 consists of 13 residues. The CDR3 sequence is CATSTGTAPGYTF. The CDR3 DNA reads as TGTGCCACCAGCACTGGGACAGCCCCTGGCTACACCTTC.

V and J are TRBV5-1 and TRBJ1-2, with TRBD1 matching over 8 bases. After removal of 5 bases from V and 4 bases from J, the junction contained 10 bases not matched to a gene. CDR1 and CDR2 (germline): SGHRS, YFSETQ. This CDR3 has 15 residues. Written as DNA, the CDR3 is TGCGCCAGCAGGACGGACAGGGACGAGGGCTATGGCTACACCTTC. Residues: CASRTDRDEGYGYTF.

CDR3 nucleotide sequence: TGTGCCAGCAGTGAACTCCGCAGGGTTCACACCTTC. It specifies CASSELRRVHTF. The rearrangement uses TRBV6-1 and TRBJ1-2, with a possible D match to TRBD1 (5 bases). Trimming removed 2 bases at V and 12 bases at J, with 13 bases between. CDR1 and CDR2 (germline): MNHNS, SASEGT. This CDR3 contains 12 residues.

DNA for the CDR3: TGTGCCTGGAGACAGACAGGCCTCTCTGGGGCCAACGTCCTGACTTTC. Its translation: CAWRQTGLSGANVLTF. The rearrangement links TRBV30 to TRBJ2-6; perhaps TRBD1 as D (6 bases). Trimming took 3 bases from V and 0 from J, leaving 12 bases between them. The CDR3 runs 16 residues. Germline-derived CDR1 and CDR2 are GTSNPN and SVGIG (reference sequence).

The rearrangement uses TRBV5-1 and TRBJ2-3; D tentatively reads TRBD1 or TRBD2 (5 bases each). Looked up from germline, CDR1 is SGHRS and CDR2 is YFSETQ. V was pared by 0 bases and J by 3 bases, with 11 bases between. The CDR3 contains 15 residues. This chain's CDR3 is CASSLDGGNTDTQYF. The CDR3 DNA sequence: TGCGCCAGCAGCTTGGATGGGGGTAATACAGATACGCAGTATTTT.

As concerns this clone: Other DNA sequences within the sample encode an identical CDR3. The J gene is TRBJ2-5, the V gene TRBV5-1; no reliable D call. Trimming removed 4 bases from V and 3 bases from J, with 13 bases in between. The CDR3 is 14 residues long. The V gene's germline CDR1 is SGHRS and CDR2 YFSETQ. CDR3 coding DNA: TGCGCCAGCAGCCCCAGGACCTGGGAAGAGACCCAGTACTTC. Translating it yields CASSPRTWEETQYF. The full variable domain, with the rest looked up from reference TRBV5-1 and TRBJ2-5, is KAGVTQTPRYLIKTRGQQVTLSCSPISGHRSVSWYQQTPGQGLQFLFEYFSETQRNKGNFPGRFSGRQFSNSRSEMNVSTLELGDSALYLCASSPRTWEETQYFGPGTRLLVL.

V usage is TRBV9 and J usage is TRBJ1-6, with 7 bases aligning to TRBD1. There are 14 residues in the CDR3. The V and J ends lost 2 bases and 5 bases, in that order; junction bases with no gene match: 1. Looked up from germline, CDR1 is SGDLS and CDR2 is YYNGEE. The CDR3 coding sequence is TGTGCCAGCAGCGTCGGGACAGATAATTCACCCCTCCACTTT. Protein: CASSVGTDNSPLHF.

This clone occurred a few times. This chain links TRBV19 with TRBJ1-2; D call uncertain. Per the germline V gene, CDR1 is LNHDA and CDR2 is SQIVND (reference sequence). The CDR3 has 15 amino acids. V was trimmed by 8 bases and J by 1 base, leaving 17 bases between them. The CDR3 region is CASAPGSRFNYGYTF. The CDR3 nucleotides are TGTGCCAGTGCGCCGGGAAGCCGTTTTAACTATGGCTACACCTTC.

The chain employs TRBV2 and TRBJ1-2; weak D call: TRBD1 (5 bases). In germline, CDR1 is SNHLY, CDR2 FYNNEI. V gave up 6 bases and J gave up 8 bases, with 10 bases separating them. This CDR3 spans 11 amino acids. In nucleotides, the CDR3 is TGTGCCAGCAGCAGGGACGGGGGCTACACCTTC. Translation gives CASSRDGGYTF.

The chain is built from TRBV4-1 and TRBJ1-6; D call uncertain. Deletions cut 3 bases from V and 8 bases from J, with 5 bases between. Per germline, CDR1 MGHRA and CDR2 YSYEKL. The CDR3 has 12 residues. The CDR3: CASSHLDSPLHF. CDR3 coding DNA: TGCGCCAGCAGCCATCTCGATTCACCCCTCCACTTT.

The chain joins TRBV11-2 to TRBJ1-6, with D unclear. The CDR3 has 17 residues. Germline loops: CDR1 SGHAT, CDR2 FQNNGV. V lost 4 bases to trimming and J lost 5 bases, with 18 bases between them. The CDR3 spells CASSSGVGTENNSPLHF. CDR3 coding DNA: TGTGCCAGCAGCTCCGGAGTGGGTACCGAAAATAATTCACCCCTCCACTTT.

V gene TRBV10-3 combines with J gene TRBJ2-3, with TRBD2 matching over 10 bases. This CDR3 is built from 13 residues. Germline CDR1 is ENHRY and CDR2 is SYGVKD. V lost 10 bases to trimming and J lost 2 bases; unmatched junction nucleotides: 3. The CDR3 spells CATLAGVTDTQYF. For the CDR3, the DNA is TGTGCCACCCTAGCGGGGGTCACAGATACGCAGTATTTT.

The chain has TRBV5-6 and TRBJ2-5; D is unclear. CDR3 length: 13 residues. V lost 0 bases to trimming and J lost 5 bases, with 8 bases between them. Per the germline V gene, CDR1 is SGHDT and CDR2 is YYEEEE. The chain's CDR3 is CASSLVGLETQYF. In DNA, the CDR3 is TGTGCCAGCAGCTTGGTAGGGCTGGAGACCCAGTACTTC.

The rearrangement links TRBV6-1 to TRBJ1-2, with D unclear. The CDR3 runs to 15 residues. V was cut by 0 bases and J by 7 bases, with 15 bases left in between. Germline loops: CDR1 MNHNS, CDR2 SASEGT. CDR3 nucleotide sequence: TGTGCCAGCAGTGAAGCGAACGAGTTTGGATCTGGCTACACCTTC. Its protein is CASSEANEFGSGYTF.

The gene calls are TRBV5-8 and TRBJ1-1; D is uncertain. V gave up 0 bases and J gave up 1 base, with 7 bases separating them. Per germline, CDR1 SGHTS and CDR2 YDEGEE. The CDR3 covers 14 residues. The CDR3 protein is CASSLGRPNTEAFF. The CDR3 DNA is TGTGCCAGCAGCTTGGGCAGACCGAACACTGAAGCTTTCTTT.

The chain has TRBV7-6 and TRBJ1-5, with a tentative D call TRBD1 (6 bases). The V and J ends lost 2 bases and 3 bases respectively, with 11 bases between them. Germline V CDR1 and CDR2: SGHVS, FNYEAQ. The CDR3 is 15 residues long. The CDR3 loop is CASSLTGGYNQPQHF. The CDR3 nucleotides are TGTGCCAGCAGCTTAACGGGGGGCTACAATCAGCCCCAGCATTTT.

The chain uses TRBV4-2 and TRBJ1-1; D not resolved. Germline V lookup: CDR1 LGHNA, CDR2 YNFKEQ. The CDR3 spans 12 residues. Trimming pared 0 bases from V and 6 bases from J, leaving 5 bases between. The CDR3 loop reads CASSQDGPEAFF. CDR3 nucleotide sequence: TGTGCCAGCAGCCAAGATGGCCCTGAAGCTTTCTTT.